This is a list of T cell receptor beta chains from one sample in a study of human T cells and chemical hapten exposure. A single record per CDR3 protein comes from TCRdb applying MiXCR to the RACE reads. The sample has about 360,000 distinct CDR3 sequences, 4.8% seen once. The sample in question was whole blood, obtained in connection with sensitization to the hapten diphenylcyclopropenone (DPC). These TCRs come from a woman aged 50 to 65 with alopecia areata. Some clones in this sample may be carry-over from other donors' samples. CDR3s include the opening cysteine and the closing phenylalanine or tryptophan. Fields, in order: clone size, V gene, J gene, D gene, CDR3 DNA, CDR3 protein. A D gene is named only where the DNA matches it firmly. Clone size, where shown, is once, few, many, or a class for clones that have expanded.

many	TRBV7-9	TRBJ1-5	TRBD1	TGTGCCAGCAGCTTAGGAGACCTACAGGGGAATCAGCCCCAGCATTTT	CASSLGDLQGNQPQHF
many	TRBV5-1	TRBJ2-5	TRBD2	TGCGCCAGCAGCCCTCCTGGCGGGAGGACAGAGACCCAGTACTTC	CASSPPGGRTETQYF
few	TRBV5-1	TRBJ1-5	.	TGCGCCAGCAGCTTGGGTGAACCCAATCAGCCCCAGCATTTT	CASSLGEPNQPQHF
.	TRBV12-3/TRBV12-4	TRBJ2-2	.	TGTGCCAGCAGTTTAAAGGGTTGGAACACCGGGGAGCTGTTTTTT	CASSLKGWNTGELFF
many	TRBV2	TRBJ2-1	.	TGTGCCAGCAGTGAGAGGCTGTGGGATGAGCAGTTCTTC	CASSERLWDEQFF
few	TRBV7-9	TRBJ1-6	TRBD1	TGTGCCAGCAGCCAGACAGGGGATAATTCACCCCTCCACTTT	CASSQTGDNSPLHF
few	TRBV7-2	TRBJ2-7	.	TGTGCCAGCAGCTTCCGACAGGCAAGCTCCTACGAGCAGTACTTC	CASSFRQASSYEQYF
many	TRBV12-3/TRBV12-4	TRBJ2-3	TRBD1	TGTGCCAGCAGTTTGCGGACAGGGCAGGGAGATACGCAGTATTTT	CASSLRTGQGDTQYF
.	TRBV7-2	TRBJ2-3	.	TGTGCCAGCAGCCCTTTACCGTCCTGGAGGGCCGGCACAGATACGCAGTATTTT	CASSPLPSWRAGTDTQYF
.	TRBV6-2/TRBV6-3	TRBJ1-5	.	TGTGCCAGCAGTCCGGGCCCTCGAGGTGCGAATAGCAATCAGCCCCAGCATTTT	CASSPGPRGANSNQPQHF
many	TRBV6-6	TRBJ1-4	.	TGTGCCAGCAGTTACTCGCGTGACCCCTATGAAAAACTGTTTTTT	CASSYSRDPYEKLFF
many	TRBV12-3/TRBV12-4	TRBJ2-1	.	TGTGCCAGCATCCCCCACCTAGAATTCTCCTACAATGAGCAGTTCTTC	CASIPHLEFSYNEQFF
few	TRBV12-3/TRBV12-4	TRBJ2-7	TRBD1	TGTGCCAGCAGTTCGAGGGCCCCTTGGACAGGGAATCTCTACGAGCAGTACTTC	CASSSRAPWTGNLYEQYF
many	TRBV12-3/TRBV12-4	TRBJ2-7	TRBD2	TGTGCCAGCAGCCGTAGCGGGAGCCACTCCTACGAGCAGTACTTC	CASSRSGSHSYEQYF
few	TRBV20-1	TRBJ1-1	.	TGCAGTGCTAGAACCCGACAGAAACTGAACACTGAAGCTTTCTTT	CSARTRQKLNTEAFF
many	TRBV7-2	TRBJ2-3	.	TGTGCCAGCAGCTTAGGAGCCTTTCCTAGCACAGATACGCAGTATTTT	CASSLGAFPSTDTQYF
.	TRBV7-6	TRBJ1-1	.	TGTGCCAGCAGCTCAACAGGGCCTCACACTGAAGCTTTCTTT	CASSSTGPHTEAFF
many	TRBV6-1	TRBJ2-1	TRBD2	TGTGCCAGCAGTGAAGGAAGCGGGGGGCAAGATGAGCAGTTCTTC	CASSEGSGGQDEQFF
few	TRBV10-3	TRBJ2-3	.	TGTGCCATCAGAGAGGAGGGGCTCACAGATACGCAGTATTTT	CAIREEGLTDTQYF
.	TRBV4-3	TRBJ2-1	.	TGCGCCAGCAGTGCCGGCGGCGGTTACAATGAGCAGTTCTTC	CASSAGGGYNEQFF
many	TRBV7-8	TRBJ2-5	.	TGTGCCAGCAGCTTAGCACGCCAGCTCCAAGAGACCCAGTACTTC	CASSLARQLQETQYF
.	TRBV7-3	TRBJ2-2	.	TGTGCCAGCAGCTTAACCTCCTTGAACACCGGGGAGCTGTTTTTT	CASSLTSLNTGELFF
many	TRBV12-5	TRBJ2-3	.	TGTGCTAGTTCCACGGCGGAGACAGATACGCAGTATTTT	CASSTAETDTQYF
.	TRBV7-6	TRBJ2-3	.	TGTGCCAGCAGCTTAGCGGGGGATCCAACAGATACGCAGTATTTT	CASSLAGDPTDTQYF
many	TRBV4-3	TRBJ2-3	.	TGCGCCAGCAGCCCACAAGTGTCTAGCGCAGATACGCAGTATTTT	CASSPQVSSADTQYF